Listed below are T cell receptor beta chains from one sample, sequenced in a study of T cells in Graves' hyperthyroidism and ophthalmopathy. MiXCR, run by TCRdb on the multiplex PCR reads, gives a single entry per CDR3 protein. The sample includes nearly 250,000 distinct CDR3 sequences, approximately 16% of them seen just once. Sequencing was carried out using blood. These receptors were taken from a woman aged 18 to 35 with Graves' ophthalmopathy. Each CDR3 is given with its conserved first and last residue. A D gene is named only where the DNA matches it firmly. Expanded clones get a size class; other rows say once, few or many, or leave the size out.

v_call	clone_size	d_call	j_call	cdr3_nt	cdr3_aa
TRBV5-4	-	TRBD2	TRBJ2-1	TGTGCCAGCCGTCTAGCGGGGGGGACCCCCTACGAGCAGTTCTTC	CASRLAGGTPYEQFF
TRBV6-2/TRBV6-3	many	TRBD1	TRBJ2-5	TGTGCCAGCAGGGACACAGGGGCTCGCGAGACCCAGTACTTC	CASRDTGARETQYF
TRBV3-1	-	-	TRBJ1-5	TGTGCCAGCAGCCAAGATGGAACAGGAGCAATCAGTCCCAGCATTTTT	CASSQDGTGAISPSIF
TRBV19	-	-	TRBJ1-5	TGTGCCAGTAGTATGTTAGTGACAAACGGCAATCAGCCCCAGCATTTT	CASSMLVTNGNQPQHF
TRBV28	many	-	TRBJ1-6	TGTGCCAGCAGGGGGCGGGGTCAGAATAATTCACCCCTCCACTTT	CASRGRGQNNSPLHF
TRBV9	few	-	TRBJ2-2	TGTGCCAGCAGCGTAGAGGGTCTTGGGGGTATCGGGGAGCTGTTTTTT	CASSVEGLGGIGELFF
TRBV3-1	many	-	TRBJ1-1	TGTGCCAGCAGCCAAGAAGCAGCGAACACTGAAGCTTTCTTT	CASSQEAANTEAFF
TRBV19	many	-	TRBJ2-2	TGTGCCAGTACCCCCCGGGGTTGGCCCGGGGAGCTGTTTTTT	CASTPRGWPGELFF
TRBV6-1	many	-	TRBJ2-2	TGTGCCAGCAGTGAACAGGGGTACACCGGGGAGCTGTTTTTT	CASSEQGYTGELFF
TRBV5-8	many	-	TRBJ1-1	TGTGCCAGCAGCAGAATTACACAGGCGGGCGGGTATGAAGCTTTCTTT	CASSRITQAGGYEAFF
TRBV20-1	many	TRBD1	TRBJ1-2	TGCAGTGCTCTTACGCTATCGACAGGGGAGAGTGGCTACACCTTC	CSALTLSTGESGYTF
TRBV30	many	TRBD2	TRBJ2-1	TGTGCCTGGACGATAGGGTCTAGCGGGTTTACATACAATGAGCAGTTCTTC	CAWTIGSSGFTYNEQFF
TRBV3-1	-	TRBD2	TRBJ2-7	TGTGCCAGCAGTCCATATAGCGGGGACTCCTACGAGCAGTACTTC	CASSPYSGDSYEQYF
TRBV19	many	TRBD1	TRBJ2-2	TGTGCCAGTAGCTGGGGACAGGGAAACACCGGGGAGCTGTTTTTT	CASSWGQGNTGELFF
TRBV5-1	many	TRBD1	TRBJ1-1	TGCGCCAGCAGCTTCCAGGGGGCTAGTGGCACTGAAGCTTTCTTT	CASSFQGASGTEAFF
TRBV6-1	many	TRBD1	TRBJ1-2	TGTGCCAGCAGTCAGGGGACAGGGGCTGGCTACACCTTC	CASSQGTGAGYTF
TRBV5-1	many	-	TRBJ2-3	TGCGCCAGCACCGAGGCCCCTCGCACAGATACGCAGTATTTT	CASTEAPRTDTQYF
TRBV11-2	many	-	TRBJ1-1	TGTGCCAGCAGCTTAGGCGCTCCATTAAGGAACACTGAAGCTTTCTTT	CASSLGAPLRNTEAFF
TRBV9	many	-	TRBJ2-1	TGTGCCAGCAGCGTAGGGCAGGTCTCCTACAATGAGCAGTTCTTC	CASSVGQVSYNEQFF
TRBV5-1	many	-	TRBJ1-1	TGCGCCAGCAGCTTAGATCTGGGCCCTTACCCGAACACTGAAGCTTTCTTT	CASSLDLGPYPNTEAFF
TRBV3-1	-	TRBD2	TRBJ2-3	TGTGCCAGCAGCCGTGGACTAGCGGGATCCGGAGATACGCAGTATTTT	CASSRGLAGSGDTQYF
TRBV3-1	many	TRBD1	TRBJ1-3	TGTGCCAGCAGCCCAAGGGACAGGAACTCTGGAAACACCATATATTTT	CASSPRDRNSGNTIYF
TRBV7-3	many	TRBD2	TRBJ2-7	TGTGCCAGCAGCCCCACAGCGGGAACCCACGAGCAGTACTTC	CASSPTAGTHEQYF
TRBV24-1	many	-	TRBJ2-1	TGTGCCACCAGTGATCCTGGGATGGGTGAGCAGTTCTTC	CATSDPGMGEQFF
TRBV5-1	many	TRBD1	TRBJ1-2	TGCGCCAGCAGCTTAAGGCCAGGGACAGGATTCGACGGCTACACCTTC	CASSLRPGTGFDGYTF
TRBV19	many	TRBD1	TRBJ1-1	TGTGCCAGTAGTTTCGGACAGGGGGCAAGAACTGAAGCTTTCTTT	CASSFGQGARTEAFF
TRBV19	-	-	TRBJ1-6	TGTGCCAGTAGGGGGAAAAGTAATTCACCCCTCCACTTT	CASRGKSNSPLHF
TRBV27	many	TRBD2	TRBJ2-7	TGTGCCAGCAGTCTAGCCGGGACTAGCGGTCCAAAGTTCTACGAGCAGTACTTC	CASSLAGTSGPKFYEQYF
TRBV7-2	many	TRBD1	TRBJ2-1	TGTGCCAGCAGCACGTCAGGACAGGGCTCCTACAATGAGCAGTTCTTC	CASSTSGQGSYNEQFF
TRBV28	many	TRBD2	TRBJ2-3	TGTGCCAGCAGTCCTTCGTCAGGACTAGGCCCGGGGAATACGCAGTATTTT	CASSPSSGLGPGNTQYF
TRBV4-3	many	-	TRBJ2-2	TGCGCCAGCAGCCAAAATAGTAGGGTCACCGGGGAGCTGTTTTTT	CASSQNSRVTGELFF
TRBV7-2	many	-	TRBJ2-7	TGTGCCAGCAGCTTGAGTCTAGCGAGCCACGAGCAGTACTTC	CASSLSLASHEQYF
TRBV20-1	-	-	TRBJ2-7	TGCAGTGCTAGCGGACCCAGGGGGGCCTACGAGCAGTACTTC	CSASGPRGAYEQYF
TRBV7-9	many	TRBD1	TRBJ2-3	TGTGCCAGCAGCTTGGGACAGTTAATCTCCACAGATACGCAGTATTTT	CASSLGQLISTDTQYF
TRBV28	-	-	TRBJ1-1	TGTGCCAGCAGCCCACCGGCGGGTTTGACTGAAGCTTTCTTT	CASSPPAGLTEAFF
TRBV14	many	-	TRBJ1-3	TGTGCCAGCAGCTGGCGGGACATACACTCTGGAAACACCATATATTTT	CASSWRDIHSGNTIYF
TRBV4-1	many	-	TRBJ2-1	TGCGCCAGCAGCCAACTGCCCGGAGACATAAGAAATGAGCAGTTCTTC	CASSQLPGDIRNEQFF